This paragraph covers one T cell receptor (beta chain) sequence. These data belong to a study of blood T cell repertoires in COVID-19. Study-wide background: Samples came from the United States, Italy and Spain, spanning acute and convalescent COVID-19. PBMCs, B-cell-depleted T cells, or T cells were the source of the cDNA or gDNA that made up the material.

Between the trimmed V and J ends, which lost 3 bases and 5 bases, there was a span of 16 bases. Germline V gene data show CDR1 as LGHDT and CDR2 as YNNKEL (reference sequence). The CDR3 contains 16 residues. As handled by the study authors: Estimation of nucleated cell counts was performed using reference gene primer amplification. Profiled with immunoSEQ multiplex PCR; TCRdb holds only in-frame clones, not every one. From that table come the V and J calls and clone size; the DNA was used to work out D and trimming. The sample records about 200,000 clones, approximately 81% being singletons. Sequencing was done on a sample of peripheral blood. V gene TRBV3-1 (or the pseudogene TRBV3-2) combines with J gene TRBJ1-4, with D possibly matching TRBD1 (6 bases). The sequence derives from a woman older than 75 with acute or convalescent COVID-19. The CDR3 DNA is TGTGCCAGCAGCCAGGCCCTCGCAGGGGCGAATGAAAAACTGTTTTTT. Its translation is CASSQALAGANEKLFF.